Shown below are 25 T cell receptor beta chains from a single sample sequenced in a study of vaccination effects on CD4 cells after COVID-19. TCRdb's copy holds only in-frame clones and misses some; the assay was immunoSEQ multiplex PCR. The table records 20,000 to 25,000 clones, around 72% of them present only once. Before sequencing took place, the ViraFEST assay used viral peptide pools to expand antigen-specific CD4+ T cells. Between days 9 and 11 of culture, CD4+ T cells were separated out. This person caught SARS-CoV-2 sometime from March to December 2020, and PCR testing confirmed the infection. No cognate antigen is known for these TCRs. Specimen: CD4+ T cells from PBMCs cultured with a peptide pool, collected before COVID-19 vaccination. Every receptor here comes from a human donor who had a prior SARS-CoV-2 infection.

This chain links TRBV3-1 (or the pseudogene TRBV3-2) with TRBJ2-1; D is uncertain. The CDR3 extends over 14 amino acids. In germline, CDR1 is LGHDT, CDR2 YNNKEL (reference sequence). The V gene lost 4 bases and the J gene lost 6 bases, with 13 bases spanning the gap. This chain's CDR3 is CASSPAPTSNEQFF. The CDR3 DNA is TGTGCCAGCAGCCCGGCCCCAACCTCCAATGAGCAGTTCTTC.

V usage is TRBV30 and J usage is TRBJ2-3; no clear D. The CDR3 sequence is 13 residues long. Trimming removed 6 bases from V and 2 bases from J, with 12 bases in between. Germline loops: CDR1 GTSNPN, CDR2 SVGIG (reference sequence). The CDR3 protein is CACTPMLTDTQYF. CDR3 nucleotide sequence: TGTGCCTGTACCCCTATGCTCACAGATACGCAGTATTTT.

The chain has TRBV28 and TRBJ1-1; no definite D call. The CDR3 is 11 amino acids. Germline V gene sequence: CDR1 MDHEN, CDR2 SYDVKM. Trimming removed 6 bases at V and 7 bases at J, with 9 bases between. The chain's CDR3 is CASSSGYEAFF. CDR3 DNA sequence: TGTGCCAGCAGCTCTGGATATGAAGCTTTCTTT.

J is TRBJ1-5 and V is TRBV2, with D tentatively TRBD1 (5 bases). The V end was cut by 1 base, the J end by 7 bases, with 11 bases between. Germline-derived CDR1 and CDR2 are SNHLY and FYNNEI. The CDR3 has 14 amino acids. The CDR3 is CASSEGGPGQPQHF. In DNA, the CDR3 is TGTGCCAGCAGTGAAGGGGGACCTGGGCAGCCCCAGCATTTT.

The chain couples TRBV11-2 to TRBJ2-2, with D possibly TRBD1 on 6 matching bases. V was clipped by 5 bases and J by 2 bases, with 12 bases between them. The CDR3 spans 15 residues. Germline V gives CDR1 SGHAT, CDR2 FQNNGV. CDR3 sequence (DNA): TGTGCCAGCAGCACGCGACAGGACAACACCGGGGAGCTGTTTTTT. It specifies CASSTRQDNTGELFF.

The chain links TRBV18 to TRBJ2-3; the D gene could be TRBD1 or TRBD2 (6 bases each). CDR3 length: 14 amino acids. The germline V and J ends were trimmed by 6 bases and 6 bases, with 16 bases remaining between them. Germline V gene data show CDR1 as KGHSH and CDR2 as LQKENI. The CDR3 DNA reads as TGTGCCAGCTCCCGGGGGCTAGCAGCGGATACGCAGTATTTT. Encoded protein: CASSRGLAADTQYF.

The rearrangement joins TRBV7-9 to TRBJ2-1; 9 nucleotides line up with TRBD2. CDR1 and CDR2 from the germline V gene are SEHNR and FQNEAQ (reference sequence). The CDR3 loop spans 16 amino acids. J gave up 0 bases and V 0 bases, and 0 bases lay outside the gene matches. The CDR3 is CASSLALAGSYNEQFF. Here the CDR3 DNA reads TGTGCCAGCAGCTTAGCACTAGCGGGCTCCTACAATGAGCAGTTCTTC.

CDR3 coding DNA: TGTGCCAGTAGTATCGACAGGGGATGGACTGAAGCTTTCTTT. It codes for CASSIDRGWTEAFF. The chain links TRBV19 to TRBJ1-1; TRBD1 matches at 8 bases. The germline V gene has CDR1 LNHDA and CDR2 SQIVND (reference sequence). V trimming: 3 bases; J trimming: 5 bases; junction bases outside the gene matches: 5. The CDR3 spans 14 residues.

In DNA, the CDR3 is TGTGCCAGCAAGCTTAGCGGGAGTTTCTCCTACAATGAGCAGTTCTTC. The encoded protein is CASKLSGSFSYNEQFF. The chain couples TRBV13 to TRBJ2-1; 9 bases are shared with TRBD2. Germline V gene data show CDR1 as PRHDT and CDR2 as FYEKMQ (reference sequence). This CDR3 is 16 amino acids long. V lost 7 bases to trimming and J lost 0 bases; unmatched junction nucleotides: 7.

The J gene is TRBJ2-5, the V gene TRBV11-3; D gene unclear. The CDR3 runs to 12 residues. CDR1 and CDR2 from the germline V gene are SGHNT and YENEEA. V shed 5 bases and J shed 0 bases, with 4 bases lying between them. The CDR3 nucleotides are TGTGCCAGCAGCCCAGACCAAGAGACCCAGTACTTC. Its protein product is CASSPDQETQYF.

This chain joins TRBV2 and TRBJ1-1, with D possibly matching TRBD1 (5 bases). The CDR3 covers 14 residues. Trimming pared 6 bases from V and 7 bases from J, leaving 18 bases between. CDR1 is SNHLY, CDR2 FYNNEI, per germline. The CDR3 region has the DNA TGTGCCAGCAGACTGAGGTCCCAGGGAGATGAAGCTTTCTTT. Protein sequence: CASRLRSQGDEAFF.

This chain uses TRBV14 with TRBJ1-1; D might be TRBD1 (5 bases). The CDR3 covers 13 residues. Trimming took off 6 bases at V and 11 bases at J, with 19 bases between the two ends. Germline CDR1 SGHDN, CDR2 FVKESK. The CDR3 loop reads CASRRDGMGEAFF. The CDR3 DNA is TGTGCCAGCAGGAGGGACGGGATGGGGGAGGCTTTCTTT.

This chain uses TRBV2 with TRBJ1-5; D is ambiguous. The CDR3 spans 14 residues. Germline loops: CDR1 SNHLY, CDR2 FYNNEI. V was trimmed by 4 bases and J by 5 bases, leaving 12 bases between them. The CDR3 region is CASSGWSVDQPQHF. The DNA for the CDR3 is TGTGCCAGCAGTGGGTGGTCAGTAGATCAGCCCCAGCATTTT.

V and J are TRBV4-1 and TRBJ2-3, with 12 bases matching TRBD2. The CDR3 length is 17 residues. The germline V gene encodes CDR1 MGHRA and CDR2 YSYEKL. V trimming: 4 bases; J trimming: 2 bases; junction bases outside the gene matches: 7. CDR3 nucleotides: TGCGCCAGCAGCCGAGGGGGACTAGCGGGTCTCACAGATACGCAGTATTTT. This gives the protein CASSRGGLAGLTDTQYF.

This clone was picked up a small number of times. The chain couples TRBV6-1 to TRBJ1-6; D uncertain. The germline V gene encodes CDR1 MNHNS and CDR2 SASEGT. Trimming took 3 bases from V and 0 from J, leaving 3 bases between them. The CDR3 length is 14 residues. CDR3 nucleotide sequence: TGTGCCAGCAGTGACAGCTCCTATAATTCACCCCTCCACTTT. It specifies CASSDSSYNSPLHF.

The rearrangement links TRBV20-1 to TRBJ2-1; TRBD2 might be the D (7 bases). Germline loops: CDR1 DFQATT, CDR2 SNEGSKA (reference sequence). Trimming removed 5 bases from V and 12 bases from J, with 14 bases in between. CDR3 size: 11 residues. The CDR3 protein is CSASRGAGQFF. Written as DNA, the CDR3 is TGCAGTGCTTCCCGGGGGGCCGGGCAGTTCTTC.

Remarks on this clone: No DNA is shown, since the ends of the CDR3 on it are uncertain; the CDR3 is the one TCRdb lists. V and J are TRBV21-1 and TRBJ1-1; the D call TRBD1 from the table was never checked on the DNA. TRBV21-1 has pseudogene status. The CDR3 is 19 residues long, ends included. CDR3 protein: CASSKPMDRVGRGNTEAFF.

The chain is built from TRBV24-1 and TRBJ2-2; 8 nucleotides match TRBD1. Trimming removed 0 bases from V and 5 bases from J; junction bases left unmatched: 4. Germline loops: CDR1 KGHDR, CDR2 SFDVKD. The CDR3 runs to 16 residues. The CDR3 sequence is CATSDLRTGQTGELFF. CDR3 sequence (DNA): TGTGCCACCAGTGATTTGAGGACAGGGCAAACCGGGGAGCTGTTTTTT.

J is TRBJ2-3 and V is TRBV18, with D hard to call. The CDR3 is 12 amino acids. In germline, CDR1 is KGHSH, CDR2 LQKENI. V lost 2 bases to trimming and J lost 3 bases, with 3 bases between them. The DNA for the CDR3 is TGTGCCAGCTCACCAACAACAGATACGCAGTATTTT. The encoded protein is CASSPTTDTQYF. Full variable domain (remainder filled in from reference TRBV18 and TRBJ2-3): NAGVMQNPRHLVRRRGQEARLRCSPMKGHSHVYWYRQLPEEGLKFMVYLQKENIIDESGMPKERFSAEFPKEGPSILRIQQVVRGDSAAYFCASSPTTDTQYFGPGTRLTVL.

The rearrangement uses TRBV28 and TRBJ2-5; D is undetermined. The germline V gene has CDR1 MDHEN and CDR2 SYDVKM. CDR3 length: 11 amino acids. With 6 bases removed from V and 7 bases from J, the gap between germline ends came to 9 bases. The CDR3 is CASRGWGTQYF. CDR3 DNA: TGTGCCAGCAGGGGGTGGGGGACCCAGTACTTC.

The chain uses TRBV11-3 and TRBJ2-1, with TRBD2 as a possible D gene (5 bases). This CDR3 comprises 18 residues. The germline V gene encodes CDR1 SGHNT and CDR2 YENEEA. V was clipped by 3 bases and J by 3 bases, with 21 bases between them. The CDR3: CASSLFRFGVSYYNEQFF. CDR3 DNA: TGTGCCAGCAGCTTGTTCAGGTTCGGGGTTAGTTACTACAATGAGCAGTTCTTC.

The V call is TRBV11-3, the J call TRBJ2-1, with 12 bases lining up with TRBD2. V shed 3 bases and J 7 bases; nucleotides not matched to a gene: 4. This CDR3 spans 15 amino acids. Germline CDR1 SGHNT, CDR2 YENEEA. The CDR3 loop reads CASSLALAGGNEQFF. As DNA, the CDR3 is TGTGCCAGCAGCTTGGCTCTAGCGGGAGGGAATGAGCAGTTCTTC.

The chain couples TRBV27 to TRBJ2-2; weak D call: TRBD2 (5 bases). Germline CDR1 MNHEY, CDR2 SMNVEV (reference sequence). The length of the CDR3 is 17 residues. The germline V and J ends were trimmed by 6 bases and 0 bases, with 17 bases remaining between them. The CDR3 bases are TGTGCCAGCAGGACCCTGTACGGGATTCCGAACACCGGGGAGCTGTTTTTT. Protein sequence: CASRTLYGIPNTGELFF.

The chain is built from TRBV5-8 and TRBJ1-1; 7 bases align to TRBD1. This CDR3 is 14 amino acids long. Germline CDR1 and CDR2: SGHTS and YDEGEE. The ends lost 3 bases at V and 2 bases at J; junction bases unmatched: 4. The CDR3 bases are TGTGCCAGCAGCTGGGGACAGCCTAACACTGAAGCTTTCTTT. The encoded protein is CASSWGQPNTEAFF.

J is TRBJ1-1 and V is TRBV5-5; a weak D match, TRBD1 (5 bases). The CDR3 is 16 amino acids. The V gene's germline CDR1 is SGHKS and CDR2 YYEKEE (reference sequence). V was trimmed by 3 bases and J by 1 base, leaving 16 bases between them. CDR3 sequence reads: CASSSGQTDGNTEAFF. In nucleotides, the CDR3 is TGTGCCAGCAGCTCAGGACAAACTGACGGGAACACTGAAGCTTTCTTT.